A single sample is the source of the 22 T cell receptor beta chains below, sequenced in a study of PD-L1 blockade in urothelial cancer. Profiled with immunoSEQ multiplex PCR; TCRdb holds only in-frame clones, not every one. The sample lists around 100,000 clones, about nine tenths occurring once. The specimen was PBMCs, collected around atezolizumab (anti-PD-L1) treatment. The receptors derive from a woman over 75 with urothelial cancer.

The J gene is TRBJ2-7, the V gene TRBV7-2; 12 positions agree with TRBD2. This CDR3 is built from 16 residues. V dropped 5 bases and J dropped 0; count of bases not matched to a gene: 5. In germline, CDR1 is SGHTA, CDR2 FQGNSA. CDR3 DNA sequence: TGTGCCAGCAGCCCCCCTAGCGGGAGGGCCTCCTACGAGCAGTACTTC. This translates into CASSPPSGRASYEQYF.

This clone is a singleton in its sample. V is TRBV19 and J is TRBJ1-1, with TRBD1 as a possible D gene (5 bases). The CDR3 has 14 amino acids. The V and J ends lost 6 bases and 0 bases respectively, with 11 bases between them. Germline V lookup: CDR1 LNHDA, CDR2 SQIVND (reference sequence). The CDR3 sequence: CASRTQELNTEAFF. The CDR3 DNA follows: TGTGCCAGTAGGACACAGGAATTGAACACTGAAGCTTTCTTT.

This chain connects TRBV10-3 to TRBJ2-7; perhaps TRBD2 as D (6 bases). V was shortened by 8 bases and J by 13 bases, with 21 bases between the two germline ends. The CDR3 is made up of 12 amino acids. CDR1 and CDR2 from the germline V gene are ENHRY and SYGVKD. The CDR3 is CAIGARPEGQYF. CDR3 nucleotide sequence: TGTGCCATCGGGGCTAGGCCGGAGGGTCAATACTTC.

The chain uses TRBV9 and TRBJ2-5; the match to TRBD2 covers 7 bases. V shed 0 bases and J 4 bases; nucleotides not matched to a gene: 9. Germline V gene sequence: CDR1 SGDLS, CDR2 YYNGEE. The CDR3 runs 16 residues. The CDR3 region has the DNA TGTGCCAGCAGCGTAGGCTCCGCGGGAGATCCAGAGACCCAGTACTTC. Residues: CASSVGSAGDPETQYF.

The genes are TRBV15 and TRBJ1-2; a weak D match, TRBD1 (5 bases). CDR1 is LNHNV, CDR2 YYDKDF, per germline (reference sequence). Trimming pared 4 bases from V and 3 bases from J, leaving 18 bases between. The CDR3 consists of 16 residues. The CDR3 sequence is CATSTGGSWGDYGYTF. The DNA of the CDR3 is TGTGCCACCAGCACCGGGGGGAGTTGGGGTGACTATGGCTACACCTTC.

The V call is TRBV6-5, the J call TRBJ1-1; 10 bases line up with TRBD1. Germline CDR1 and CDR2: MNHEY and SVGAGI. This CDR3 is 15 amino acids long. With 6 bases clipped from V and 5 bases from J, the junction kept 9 bases outside the gene matches. The CDR3 loop is CASRPDRGQSTEAFF. CDR3 DNA sequence: TGTGCCAGCAGACCTGACAGGGGGCAAAGTACTGAAGCTTTCTTT.

The V gene is TRBV28, the J gene TRBJ1-3; D not resolved. The CDR3 covers 14 residues. The germline gives CDR1 MDHEN, CDR2 SYDVKM. Trimming cost V 3 bases and J 1 base, with 7 bases left between them. For the CDR3, the DNA is TGTGCCAGCAGTTTCGACACGTCTGGAAACACCATATATTTT. This encodes CASSFDTSGNTIYF.

Here the CDR3 reads CASSFTGTEQETQYF. CDR3 coding DNA: TGCGCCAGCAGCTTTACCGGGACAGAACAAGAGACCCAGTACTTC. The chain combines TRBV5-1 with TRBJ2-5, with 7 bases fitting TRBD1. This CDR3 contains 15 residues. Germline values: CDR1 SGHRS, CDR2 YFSETQ. V lost 2 bases, J lost 2 bases, and 6 bases stayed unmatched.

The chain has TRBV5-6 and TRBJ1-1; D unclear. V lost 1 base and J 1 base, leaving 8 bases between the germline ends. Germline-derived CDR1 and CDR2 are SGHDT and YYEEEE. The CDR3 sequence is 14 residues long. The CDR3 DNA sequence: TGTGCCAGCAGCTTGTTTGGAGCGAACACTGAAGCTTTCTTT. It yields the protein CASSLFGANTEAFF.

The V gene is TRBV28, the J gene TRBJ1-2; D is perhaps TRBD1 (5 bases). V gave up 8 bases and J gave up 0 bases, with 13 bases separating them. Germline-derived CDR1 and CDR2 are MDHEN and SYDVKM. The CDR3 covers 14 residues. The CDR3 region has the DNA TGTGCCAGCCTAAGGGGTGGATCTAACTATGGCTACACCTTC. It specifies CASLRGGSNYGYTF.

This CDR3 reads CASSFGTSAETQYF. CDR3 bases: TGTGCCAGCAGCTTCGGGACTAGCGCTGAGACCCAGTACTTC. The chain carries TRBV13 and TRBJ2-5; 10 positions match TRBD2. The CDR3 contains 14 residues. V gave up 3 bases and J gave up 5 bases; unmatched junction bases: 3. Germline CDR1 PRHDT, CDR2 FYEKMQ (reference sequence).

The chain couples TRBV27 to TRBJ1-2, with 7 bases matching TRBD1. CDR1 and CDR2 (germline): MNHEY, SMNVEV (reference sequence). There are 13 residues in the CDR3. V was pared by 5 bases and J by 8 bases, with 8 bases of the junction left unmatched. CDR3 in amino acids: CASSDRASGGYTF. The CDR3 coding sequence is TGTGCCAGCAGTGACAGGGCGTCGGGAGGCTACACCTTC.

The chain uses TRBV28 and TRBJ1-1; D perhaps matches TRBD1 (6 bases). Trimming took off 7 bases at V and 5 bases at J, with 11 bases between the two ends. Per the germline V gene, CDR1 is MDHEN and CDR2 is SYDVKM. The CDR3 has 12 amino acids. The CDR3 DNA follows: TGTGCCAGCAAGCAGGGGCGTACTGAAGCTTTCTTT. This encodes CASKQGRTEAFF.

CDR3 loop: CASGTGGAQSQAFF. CDR3 DNA sequence: TGCGCCAGCGGGACAGGGGGGGCTCAGAGTCAAGCTTTCTTT. The chain recombines TRBV5-1 with TRBJ1-1; 11 bases are a match to TRBD1. Per germline, CDR1 SGHRS and CDR2 YFSETQ. This CDR3 spans 14 amino acids. The trim removed 7 bases at V and 9 bases at J, leaving 11 bases unmatched.

J is TRBJ1-3 and V is TRBV2; D may be TRBD1 (6 bases). The germline V gene has CDR1 SNHLY and CDR2 FYNNEI. Trimming took 5 bases from V and 3 from J, leaving 8 bases between them. This CDR3 spans 13 amino acids. The CDR3 DNA follows: TGTGCCAGCAGTTCAGGGGTTGGAAACACCATATATTTT. Its translation is CASSSGVGNTIYF.

The genes are TRBV5-6 and TRBJ2-7, with a tentative D call TRBD2 (6 bases). CDR3 size: 16 residues. Germline CDR1 reads SGHDT; CDR2 reads YYEEEE. V was clipped by 4 bases and J by 2 bases, with 19 bases between them. The CDR3 loop reads CASSPDPGGVTYEQYF. CDR3 in DNA: TGTGCCAGCAGCCCTGATCCCGGCGGGGTAACCTACGAGCAGTACTTC.

V and J are TRBV27 and TRBJ1-5, with 10 bases lining up with TRBD1. The V and J ends lost 2 bases and 6 bases, in that order; junction bases with no gene match: 4. The CDR3 sequence is 15 residues long. The V gene's germline CDR1 is MNHEY and CDR2 SMNVEV (reference sequence). The DNA for the CDR3 is TGTGCCAGCAGTTTAAGGGGACAGGGGTTTCAGCCCCAGCATTTT. As protein: CASSLRGQGFQPQHF.

The DNA of the CDR3 is TGCAGCATGGGGGACAGCATAGATCAGCCCCAGCATTTT. This codes for CSMGDSIDQPQHF. The chain joins TRBV29-1 to TRBJ1-5; 7 nucleotides match TRBD1. The CDR3 has 13 amino acids. The J segment lost 5 bases and the V segment lost 8 bases, leaving 9 bases of the junction unmatched. From germline, CDR1 is SQVTM and CDR2 ANQGSEA. The full variable domain, completed using reference TRBV29-1 and TRBJ1-5, is SAVISQKPSRDICQRGTSLTIQCQVDSQVTMMFWYRQQPGQSLTLIATANQGSEATYESGFVIDKFPISRPNLTFSTLTVSNMSPEDSSIYLCSMGDSIDQPQHFGDGTRLSIL.

The chain is built from TRBV9 and TRBJ1-1; the match to TRBD1 covers 7 bases. CDR3 length equals 15 residues. Germline loops: CDR1 SGDLS, CDR2 YYNGEE. J lost 0 bases, V lost 3 bases, and 5 bases had no gene match. This chain's CDR3 is CASSGRTGVNTEAFF. The CDR3 coding sequence is TGTGCCAGCAGCGGTCGGACAGGTGTGAACACTGAAGCTTTCTTT.

J is TRBJ2-2 and V is TRBV7-6; TRBD1 agrees at 11 bases. The CDR3 is 15 residues long. In germline, CDR1 is SGHVS, CDR2 FNYEAQ. J gave up 4 bases and V 7 bases, and 5 bases lay outside the gene matches. DNA for the CDR3: TGTGCCAGCACCCCCGGGACAGGGGGCACCGGGGAGCTGTTTTTT. Translated, it gives CASTPGTGGTGELFF. Drawing the rest from reference TRBV7-6 and TRBJ2-2, the complete variable domain is GAGVSQSPRYKVTKRGQDVALRCDPISGHVSLYWYRQALGQGPEFLTYFNYEAQQDKSGLPNDRFSAERPEGSISTLTIQRTEQRDSAMYRCASTPGTGGTGELFFGEGSRLTVL.

This chain connects TRBV5-1 to TRBJ1-2; tentative D call: TRBD1 (6 bases). The CDR3 spans 15 residues. Germline V gene lookup returns CDR1 SGHRS and CDR2 YFSETQ. Trimming removed 5 bases at V and 0 bases at J, with 14 bases between. This CDR3 is CASRPDSPTNYGYTF. In nucleotides, the CDR3 is TGCGCCAGCAGACCGGACAGCCCTACTAACTATGGCTACACCTTC.

Written as DNA, the CDR3 is TGTGCCAGCCTAGCGGGAGGGCCTCAGCAGTTCTTC. The encoded protein is CASLAGGPQQFF. The V call is TRBV28, the J call TRBJ2-1; 12 positions agree with TRBD2. There are 12 residues in the CDR3. Losses at the gene ends were 8 bases for V and 11 bases for J; bases not matched to a gene: 4. The germline V gene encodes CDR1 MDHEN and CDR2 SYDVKM.